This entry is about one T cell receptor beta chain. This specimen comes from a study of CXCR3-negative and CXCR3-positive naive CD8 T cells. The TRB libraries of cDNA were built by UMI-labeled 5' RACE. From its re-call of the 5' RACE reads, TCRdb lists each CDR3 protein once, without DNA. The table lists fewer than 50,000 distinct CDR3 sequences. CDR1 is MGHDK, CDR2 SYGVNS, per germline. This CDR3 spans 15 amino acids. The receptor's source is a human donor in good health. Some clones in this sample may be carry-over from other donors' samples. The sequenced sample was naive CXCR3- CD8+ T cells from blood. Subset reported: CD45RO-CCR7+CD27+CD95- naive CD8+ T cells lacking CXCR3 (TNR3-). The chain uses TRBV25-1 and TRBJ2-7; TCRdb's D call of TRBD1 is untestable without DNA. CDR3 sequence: CASSEPQGLMGEQYF.